The next 9 T cell receptor beta chains were all read from a single sample in a study of T-cell reconstitution after alpha-beta-depleted transplantation in children. Study-wide results and limits: T-cell numbers and diversity one year post-transplant derived largely from freshly generated T cells.

Preparing the TCRbeta library involved the use of unique molecular identifiers. TCRdb processed the PCR reads anew with MiXCR; each CDR3 protein has one entry. Altogether 250,000 to 300,000 distinct CDR3 sequences are present, approximately 7.3% being singletons, with the ten largest covering 8.5% to 9.5%. Their antigens are not known. The sample in question was peripheral blood, obtained 360 days after TCRalphabeta/CD19-depleted stem cell transplant. All receptors derive from a female patient aged 2-9 years who had a stem cell transplant for Fanconi anemia, so the T cells may come from the graft donor.

Only a few counts were recorded for this clonotype. This chain links TRBV6-1 with TRBJ2-2, with D uncertain. Trimming took off 7 bases at V and 4 bases at J, with 13 bases between the two ends. Germline V gives CDR1 MNHNS, CDR2 SASEGT. This CDR3 has 14 amino acids. The CDR3 bases are TGTGCCAGCATTGGCTCTCCAGGCACCGGGGAGCTGTTTTTT. It yields the protein CASIGSPGTGELFF.

This clonotype was found many times. The genes are TRBV10-3 and TRBJ2-5, with D possibly matching TRBD2 (5 bases). CDR3 size: 15 residues. The V gene lost 2 bases and the J gene lost 5 bases, with 15 bases spanning the gap. CDR1 and CDR2 from the germline V gene are ENHRY and SYGVKD. This chain's CDR3 is CAISERGSRWETQYF. In DNA, the CDR3 is TGTGCCATCAGTGAGCGGGGTTCCCGGTGGGAGACCCAGTACTTC.

This clonotype was recorded a few times. The chain uses TRBV6-2 or TRBV6-3 and TRBJ2-7; TRBD1 matches at 8 bases. With 5 bases clipped from V and 5 bases from J, the junction kept 5 bases outside the gene matches. The CDR3 is made up of 13 amino acids. Germline V gene sequence: CDR1 MNHEY, CDR2 SVGEGT. The CDR3 protein is CASSRTGRNEQYV. CDR3 coding DNA: TGTGCCAGCAGTCGGACAGGGAGGAACGAGCAGTACGTC.

This clonotype was counted ten times or more. The genes are TRBV9 and TRBJ1-2, with 7 bases lining up with TRBD1. Germline V gene sequence: CDR1 SGDLS, CDR2 YYNGEE. The V and J ends lost 0 bases and 2 bases, in that order; junction bases with no gene match: 4. This CDR3 is built from 15 residues. The CDR3 nucleotides read TGTGCCAGCAGCGTAGAGGACAGGCGGAACTATGGCTACACCTTC. This codes for CASSVEDRRNYGYTF. The full variable domain, its missing parts supplied by reference TRBV9 and TRBJ1-2, is DSGVTQTPKHLITATGQRVTLRCSPRSGDLSVYWYQQSLDQGLQFLIQYYNGEERAKGNILERFSAQQFPDLHSELNLSSLELGDSALYFCASSVEDRRNYGYTFGSGTRLTVV.

The rearrangement uses TRBV27 and TRBJ1-1; 7 bases agree with TRBD1. This CDR3 is built from 13 residues. The trim removed 1 base at V and 7 bases at J, leaving 3 bases unmatched. CDR1 is MNHEY, CDR2 SMNVEV, per germline (reference sequence). In DNA, the CDR3 is TGTGCCAGCAGTTTATTCACAGGGGATGAAGCTTTCTTT. It is translated as CASSLFTGDEAFF.

The chain uses TRBV7-2 and TRBJ2-2; D not certain. The CDR3 spans 15 residues. V shed 2 bases and J shed 6 bases, with 13 bases lying between them. Germline-derived CDR1 and CDR2 are SGHTA and FQGNSA. CDR3 loop: CASSLKSPGSGELFF. CDR3 nucleotides: TGTGCCAGCAGCTTAAAATCCCCGGGCTCCGGGGAGCTGTTTTTT.

The DNA of the CDR3 is TGTGCCAGCAGCCGGGTTAATGAAAAACTGTTTTTT. Translated, it gives CASSRVNEKLFF. The rearrangement links TRBV3-1 to TRBJ1-4; D unclear. The ends were cut back, 4 bases at V and 4 bases at J, with 4 bases in the middle. Looked up from germline, CDR1 is LGHDT and CDR2 is YNNKEL (reference sequence). This CDR3 has 12 amino acids.

This sequence joins TRBV4-3 and TRBJ1-3; possible D gene TRBD1, 5 bases. The V gene's germline CDR1 is LGHNA and CDR2 YSLEER. Trimming shortened V by 0 bases and J by 2 bases, and 14 bases separated the two germline ends. The CDR3 has 17 amino acids. Here the CDR3 reads CASSQDGAGFPGNTIYF. The DNA of the CDR3 is TGCGCCAGCAGCCAAGATGGGGCGGGTTTTCCTGGAAACACCATATATTTT.

This clonotype appeared many times. The chain uses TRBV6-5 and TRBJ2-2; D is uncertain. Trimming cost V 3 bases and J 0 bases, with 5 bases left between them. CDR3 size: 14 residues. The germline V gene encodes CDR1 MNHEY and CDR2 SVGAGI. The CDR3 loop is CASSYRPNTGELFF. CDR3 DNA sequence: TGTGCCAGCAGTTATCGTCCGAACACCGGGGAGCTGTTTTTT.